This T cell receptor beta chain stems from a study of blood T cell repertoires in COVID-19. Overall study context: The samples span acute and convalescent COVID-19 from the United States, Italy and Spain. From T cells, B-cell-depleted T cells, or PBMCs came the material, which was cDNA or gDNA.

This clone is a singleton in its sample. The ends were cut back, 2 bases at V and 7 bases at J, with 15 bases in the middle. Germline loops: CDR1 MDHEN, CDR2 SYDVKM. The CDR3 loop spans 15 amino acids. How the authors handled the data: Amplifying reference gene primers gave estimates of nucleated cell counts. Data came from immunoSEQ multiplex PCR; TCRdb stores just in-frame clones and leaves some out. The V and J calls and the clone size are those of that table, but D and trimming were determined from the DNA. Of some 150,000 clones listed, 84% are singletons. This chain links TRBV28 with TRBJ1-5; a weak D match, TRBD1 (5 bases). The specimen sequenced was peripheral blood. The origin of this receptor is a woman aged 45-65 years in a cohort sampled during active or convalescent COVID-19. CDR3 nucleotides: TGTGCCAGCAGTTTAGGGGGGACCGGAGGGCAGCCCCAGCATTTT. The encoded protein is CASSLGGTGGQPQHF.